This TCR beta chain is from a study of blood T cells in healthy people across ages. Study-wide results and caveats: In the absence of known donor CMV status, changes in expanded clonotypes were possibly confounded.

With 6 bases removed from V and 4 bases from J, the gap between germline ends came to 10 bases. From germline, CDR1 is DFQATT and CDR2 SNEGSKA (reference sequence). The CDR3 is made up of 12 amino acids. The people who gave samples were healthy Caucasians from Russia, aged roughly 6 to 95. Peripheral blood from each donor was collected in a volume of 9.5 to 10 milliliters. The extraction recovered at least 5 micrograms of total RNA per sample. Remarks on this clonotype: As yet, its antigen is unknown.

A sample-barcoded 5' primer and a J-beta primer mix were used in a second PCR of about 7 to 12 cycles. TCRdb processed the 5' RACE reads anew with MiXCR; each CDR3 protein has one entry. The table includes about 1.7 million distinct CDR3 sequences, 28% detected once. Specimen: blood. The TCR was taken from a woman aged 25-40 years in good health. V usage is TRBV20-1 and J usage is TRBJ2-1, with unresolved D. CDR3 sequence: CSAKYRYNEQFF. The CDR3 DNA follows: TGCAGTGCCAAGTACCGGTACAATGAGCAGTTCTTC.